The T cell receptor (beta chain) under discussion was sequenced for a study of breast tumors, draining lymph nodes, adjacent tissues. General observations from the study: Luminal-like breast cancer showed significantly greater tumor-nontumor repertoire similarity than basal-like breast cancer did. That most tumor T cells come from lymph nodes remained unproven. The data were judged consistent with most tumor T cells coming from lymph node and expanding in tumor. Tumors had less TCR diversity than lymph nodes, more than nontumor tissue.

MiXCR, run by TCRdb on the multiplex PCR reads, gives a single entry per CDR3 protein. The sample holds about 150,000 distinct CDR3 sequences; about a fifth are singletons and the top ten take roughly 2.7%. The sample holds a few counts of this clonotype. Its antigen remains unknown. The lymph nodes were axillary draining lymph nodes from breast cancer patients. The CDR3 runs to 16 residues. Germline values: CDR1 SGDLS, CDR2 YYNGEE. The V gene lost 3 bases and the J gene lost 0 bases, with 13 bases spanning the gap. The sequenced material came from axillary lymph node tissue. The rearrangement links TRBV9 to TRBJ2-4, with D perhaps matching TRBD1 (6 bases). This TCR came from a female donor with breast cancer. Some clones in this sample may be carry-over from other donors' samples. CDR3 loop: CASSANRAGAKNIQYF. CDR3 DNA: TGTGCCAGCAGCGCCAACAGGGCGGGAGCCAAAAACATTCAGTACTTC.